The 23 T cell receptor beta chains presented below share a single source sample, sequenced in a study of shared clonotypes between healthy human individuals. Clones were read by immunoSEQ multiplex PCR, and TCRdb kept only the in-frame ones, dropping some. The sample has about 1.4 million clones, roughly 96% seen once; the top ten hold roughly 1.2%. Sequenced sample: naive CD4+ T cells sorted from blood. Subset reported: CD45RA+ positively selected. These receptors were collected from a man younger than 40 in good health.

CDR3 sequence: CASAQGLSTDTQYF. The CDR3 DNA follows: TGTGCCAGCGCGCAGGGGTTGAGCACAGATACGCAGTATTTT. The chain couples TRBV6-5 to TRBJ2-3; D might be TRBD1 (6 bases). The CDR3 runs 14 residues. V was clipped by 8 bases and J by 0 bases, with 12 bases between them. The germline CDR1 and CDR2 sequences are MNHEY and SVGAGI.

The rearrangement uses TRBV27 and TRBJ2-5; 8 bases are shared with TRBD2. In germline, CDR1 is MNHEY, CDR2 SMNVEV (reference sequence). The CDR3 covers 14 residues. J lost 3 bases, V lost 6 bases, and 6 bases had no gene match. CDR3 in amino acids: CASSSAGAKETQYF. CDR3 nucleotides: TGTGCCAGCAGCTCAGCGGGAGCGAAAGAGACCCAGTACTTC.

This chain uses TRBV28 with TRBJ2-7; D could derive from TRBD1 or TRBD2 (5 bases each). Germline loops: CDR1 MDHEN, CDR2 SYDVKM. The CDR3 covers 15 residues. V shed 5 bases and J shed 3 bases, with 17 bases lying between them. This CDR3 is CASSPSGRVRYEQYF. CDR3 sequence (DNA): TGTGCCAGCAGTCCGAGCGGCAGGGTCCGCTACGAGCAGTACTTC.

The chain uses TRBV7-9 and TRBJ2-7; D perhaps matches TRBD2 (6 bases). The germline gives CDR1 SEHNR, CDR2 FQNEAQ (reference sequence). Trimming pared 0 bases from V and 2 bases from J, leaving 8 bases between. The CDR3 totals 14 residues. The CDR3 nucleotides read TGTGCCAGCAGCTTAGCTGGCGGGGCCTACGAGCAGTACTTC. It translates to CASSLAGGAYEQYF.

The rearrangement joins TRBV19 to TRBJ2-1; maybe TRBD1 (6 bases). Germline CDR1 is LNHDA and CDR2 is SQIVND (reference sequence). The CDR3 consists of 13 residues. V was shortened by 5 bases and J by 8 bases, with 13 bases between the two germline ends. CDR3 sequence reads: CASSPDRFHEQFF. In nucleotides, the CDR3 is TGTGCCAGTAGTCCAGACAGGTTCCATGAGCAGTTCTTC.

This chain links TRBV9 with TRBJ2-1, with 7 bases identical to TRBD2. The CDR3 has 16 amino acids. Germline V CDR1 and CDR2: SGDLS, YYNGEE. The junction had 9 bases not matched to a gene; V was cut back by 0 bases and J by 6 bases. The CDR3 sequence is CASSVAGGSRRNEQFF. The CDR3 DNA is TGTGCCAGCAGCGTAGCCGGCGGGAGTAGGCGCAATGAGCAGTTCTTC.

The chain carries TRBV29-1 and TRBJ1-5, with 10 bases that match TRBD1. CDR3 length: 13 residues. Looked up from germline, CDR1 is SQVTM and CDR2 is ANQGSEA. After removal of 4 bases from V and 7 bases from J, the junction contained 4 bases not matched to a gene. CDR3 bases: TGCAGCGTTGGAGGGACAGGGGACCAGCCCCAGCATTTT. Translating gives CSVGGTGDQPQHF.

V and J are TRBV28 and TRBJ2-5, with TRBD2 matching over 8 bases. Trimming at V came to 4 bases and at J to 2 bases, leaving 9 bases not matched to a gene. CDR3 length: 16 amino acids. Germline V gives CDR1 MDHEN, CDR2 SYDVKM. The CDR3 loop is CASSSPAGEGQETQYF. CDR3 bases: TGTGCCAGCAGTTCCCCAGCGGGGGAGGGACAAGAGACCCAGTACTTC.

This sequence joins TRBV28 and TRBJ2-3; D not certain. This CDR3 spans 11 amino acids. CDR1 and CDR2 (germline): MDHEN, SYDVKM. Trimming cost V 7 bases and J 7 bases, with 9 bases left between them. In DNA form, the CDR3 reads TGTGCCAGCACCGTAGATTATACGCAGTATTTT. It encodes CASTVDYTQYF.

The chain is built from TRBV5-1 and TRBJ2-1; 9 nucleotides agree with TRBD2. CDR1 is SGHRS, CDR2 YFSETQ, per germline. The CDR3 is 16 amino acids. Trimming removed 0 bases from V and 7 bases from J; junction bases left unmatched: 8. CDR3 residues: CASSLGLSGSKNEQFF. For the CDR3, the DNA is TGCGCCAGCAGCTTGGGGCTTAGCGGGAGTAAGAATGAGCAGTTCTTC.

On this clone: This may arise from a read error, as a much more abundant clone is one base away. The sample contains more than one DNA sequence encoding this CDR3. The chain employs TRBV6-1 and TRBJ2-7; D unclear. This CDR3 has 10 residues. Per germline, CDR1 MNHNS and CDR2 SASEGT. V dropped 3 bases and J dropped 4 bases, with 1 base sitting between them. CDR3 sequence reads: CASSEYEQYF. CDR3 in DNA: TGTGCCAGCAGTGAGTACGAGCAGTACTTC.

The gene calls are TRBV7-8 and TRBJ2-2; D call uncertain. Germline assignment: CDR1 SGHVS and CDR2 FQNEAQ. The CDR3 consists of 20 residues. Trimming shortened V by 0 bases and J by 3 bases, and 23 bases separated the two germline ends. The CDR3 spells CASSLANRYRHEEDTGELFF. In nucleotides, the CDR3 is TGTGCCAGCAGCTTAGCAAATCGGTATAGACACGAGGAAGACACCGGGGAGCTGTTTTTT.

This clone has just one count. The chain couples TRBV7-2 to TRBJ1-4; D perhaps matches TRBD1 (6 bases). This CDR3 has 16 residues. Per the germline V gene, CDR1 is SGHTA and CDR2 is FQGNSA. V lost 5 bases and J lost 8, with 21 bases in between. The CDR3 DNA sequence: TGTGCCAGCAGCACGATCCGGGACAAGGCGGGGGAAAAACTGTTTTTT. This translates into CASSTIRDKAGEKLFF.

This clone was seen only a few times. The CDR3 region has the DNA TGTGCCATCAGCCCCGCAATGCTTGATGAGCAGTTCTTC. This gives the protein CAISPAMLDEQFF. The chain uses TRBV10-3 and TRBJ2-1; D call uncertain. CDR1 and CDR2 (germline): ENHRY, SYGVKD. V was pared by 6 bases and J by 8 bases, with 14 bases between. The CDR3 runs 13 residues.

The rearrangement links TRBV7-9 to TRBJ2-5; TRBD1 matches at 7 bases. Per germline, CDR1 SEHNR and CDR2 FQNEAQ (reference sequence). Trimming took 4 bases from V and 4 from J; bases not matched to a gene: 3. The CDR3 runs to 13 residues. CDR3 coding DNA: TGTGCCAGCAGCTCACAGGGGTCAGAGACCCAGTACTTC. It is translated as CASSSQGSETQYF.

This chain uses TRBV20-1 with TRBJ2-1; either TRBD1 or TRBD2 may supply D (5 bases each). CDR1 is DFQATT and CDR2 is SNEGSKA in the germline V gene (reference sequence). V lost 7 bases and J 7 bases, leaving 11 bases between the germline ends. The CDR3 runs to 11 residues. The CDR3 loop reads CSGEKGNEQFF. Here the CDR3 DNA reads TGCAGTGGGGAGAAGGGGAATGAGCAGTTCTTC.

As for this clone: Other nucleotide sequences from this sample produce the same CDR3. The V call is TRBV5-1, the J call TRBJ1-5; D gene unclear. Trimming stripped 0 bases from V and 5 bases from J, with 9 bases between. In germline, CDR1 is SGHRS, CDR2 YFSETQ. The CDR3 is made up of 14 amino acids. The DNA of the CDR3 is TGCGCCAGCAGCTTGGTGGCAGGTGATCAGCCCCAGCATTTT. Residues: CASSLVAGDQPQHF.

Note on this clone: This specimen includes other DNA sequences encoding the same CDR3. V usage is TRBV18 and J usage is TRBJ1-1; D ambiguous. The CDR3 runs to 13 residues. Trimming removed 3 bases at V and 0 bases at J, with 5 bases between. Germline V gene data show CDR1 as KGHSH and CDR2 as LQKENI. The CDR3 protein is CASSPGVNTEAFF. The CDR3 DNA reads as TGTGCCAGCTCACCCGGGGTGAACACTGAAGCTTTCTTT.

The chain carries TRBV28 and TRBJ2-1; 7 positions match TRBD1. This CDR3 is 13 amino acids long. With 7 bases clipped from V and 6 bases from J, the junction kept 6 bases outside the gene matches. Looked up from germline, CDR1 is MDHEN and CDR2 is SYDVKM. Here the CDR3 DNA reads TGTGCCAGCAACCCGGACAGGAGCAATGAGCAGTTCTTC. This sequence encodes CASNPDRSNEQFF. The complete variable domain, with remaining parts taken from reference TRBV28 and TRBJ2-1, reads DVKVTQSSRYLVKRTGEKVFLECVQDMDHENMFWYRQDPGLGLRLIYFSYDVKMKEKGDIPEGYSVSREKKERFSLILESASTNQTSMYLCASNPDRSNEQFFGPGTRLTVL.

The chain uses TRBV28 and TRBJ1-1, with a weak D call TRBD1 (5 bases). Trimming left V 4 bases short and J 3 bases short, with 15 bases between. The CDR3 length is 15 residues. Germline V gene lookup returns CDR1 MDHEN and CDR2 SYDVKM. CDR3 bases: TGTGCCAGCAGTTGGGTTTCAGGGATTCACACTGAAGCTTTCTTT. Translated: CASSWVSGIHTEAFF.

CDR3 DNA: TGTGCCAGCAGTTACGACAGCTCCTACGAGCAGTACTTC. This encodes CASSYDSSYEQYF. The V and J genes are TRBV7-2 and TRBJ2-7, with D perhaps TRBD1 (5 bases). The germline V gene has CDR1 SGHTA and CDR2 FQGNSA. Deletions cut 6 bases from V and 0 bases from J, with 9 bases between. The CDR3 extends over 13 amino acids.

The CDR3 reads CASAVQGAPRNGEQFF. The CDR3 bases are TGTGCCAGCGCGGTACAGGGGGCCCCCAGGAACGGTGAGCAGTTCTTC. The chain recombines TRBV28 with TRBJ2-1, with 9 bases matching TRBD1. This CDR3 is built from 16 residues. The J segment lost 9 bases and the V segment lost 8 bases, leaving 17 bases of the junction unmatched. Germline V lookup: CDR1 MDHEN, CDR2 SYDVKM.

The chain is built from TRBV7-9 and TRBJ2-2, with TRBD1 matching 7 bases. Germline-derived CDR1 and CDR2 are SEHNR and FQNEAQ (reference sequence). The CDR3 spans 12 residues. The ends lost 8 bases at V and 6 bases at J; junction bases unmatched: 3. The CDR3 is CASPGQAGELFF. The DNA of the CDR3 is TGTGCCAGCCCTGGACAGGCCGGGGAGCTGTTTTTT.